This T cell receptor (beta chain) emerged from a study of control samples from healthy donors and cancer patients. This CDR3 has 14 residues. Measured with immunoSEQ multiplex PCR; TCRdb has only the in-frame clones, and not every one. This sample has around 130,000 clones, with 80% to 95% found just once. In its sample, this clone was seen a few times. The TCR originated in a man aged 18 to 30 in good health. This chain links TRBV21-1 with TRBJ2-2; TRBD1 is taken as the D call from the table, unchecked against the DNA. TRBV21-1 is described as a pseudogene. The specimen sequenced was blood. The CDR3 is CASSKVRGGGELFF. In nucleotides, the CDR3 is TGTGCCAGCAGCAAAGTAAGGGGCGGCGGGGAGCTGTTTTTT.